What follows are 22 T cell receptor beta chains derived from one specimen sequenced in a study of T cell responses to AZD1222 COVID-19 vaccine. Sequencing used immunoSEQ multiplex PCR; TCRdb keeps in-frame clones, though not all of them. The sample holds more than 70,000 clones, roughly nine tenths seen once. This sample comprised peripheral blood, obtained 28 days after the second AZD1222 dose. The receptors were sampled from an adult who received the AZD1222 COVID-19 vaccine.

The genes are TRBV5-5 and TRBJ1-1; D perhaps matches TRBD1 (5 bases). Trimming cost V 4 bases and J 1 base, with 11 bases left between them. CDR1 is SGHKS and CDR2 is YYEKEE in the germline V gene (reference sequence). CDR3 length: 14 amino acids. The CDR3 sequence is CASSSRVGNTEAFF. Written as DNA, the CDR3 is TGTGCCAGCAGCAGCAGGGTGGGGAACACTGAAGCTTTCTTT.

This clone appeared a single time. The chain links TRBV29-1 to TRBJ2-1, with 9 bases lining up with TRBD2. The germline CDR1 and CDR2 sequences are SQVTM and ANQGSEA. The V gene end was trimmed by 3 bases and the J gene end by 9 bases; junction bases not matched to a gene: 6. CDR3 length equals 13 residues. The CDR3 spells CSVEASGDTEQFF. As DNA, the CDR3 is TGCAGCGTTGAGGCTAGCGGGGATACTGAGCAGTTCTTC.

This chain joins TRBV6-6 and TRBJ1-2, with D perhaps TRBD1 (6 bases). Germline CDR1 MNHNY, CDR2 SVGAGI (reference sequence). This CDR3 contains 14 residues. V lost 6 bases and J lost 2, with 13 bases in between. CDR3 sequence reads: CASSLTGVNYGYTF. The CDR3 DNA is TGTGCCAGCAGCCTGACAGGAGTGAACTATGGCTACACCTTC.

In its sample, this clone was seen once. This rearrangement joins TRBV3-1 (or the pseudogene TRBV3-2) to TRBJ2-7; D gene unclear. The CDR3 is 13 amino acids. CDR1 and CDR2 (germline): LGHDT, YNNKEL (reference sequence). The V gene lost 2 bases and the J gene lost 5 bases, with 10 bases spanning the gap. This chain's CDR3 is CASSQLVRDEQYF. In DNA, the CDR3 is TGTGCCAGCAGCCAACTGGTTCGGGACGAGCAGTACTTC.

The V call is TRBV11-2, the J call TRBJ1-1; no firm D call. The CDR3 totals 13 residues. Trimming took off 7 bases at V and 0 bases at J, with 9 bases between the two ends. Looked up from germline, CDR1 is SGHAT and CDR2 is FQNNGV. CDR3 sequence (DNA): TGTGCCAGCAAGACCGGTCTGAACACTGAAGCTTTCTTT. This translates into CASKTGLNTEAFF.

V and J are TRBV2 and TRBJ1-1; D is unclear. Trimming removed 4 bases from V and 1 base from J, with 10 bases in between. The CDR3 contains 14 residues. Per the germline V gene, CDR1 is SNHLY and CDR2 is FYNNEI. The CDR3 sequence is CASSGVWANTEAFF. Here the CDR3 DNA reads TGTGCCAGCAGTGGGGTCTGGGCGAACACTGAAGCTTTCTTT.

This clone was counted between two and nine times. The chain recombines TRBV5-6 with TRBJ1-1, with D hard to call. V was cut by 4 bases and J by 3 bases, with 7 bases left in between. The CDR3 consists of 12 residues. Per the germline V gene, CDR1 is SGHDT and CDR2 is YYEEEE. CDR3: CASSARDTEAFF. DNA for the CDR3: TGTGCCAGCAGCGCTAGGGACACTGAAGCTTTCTTT.

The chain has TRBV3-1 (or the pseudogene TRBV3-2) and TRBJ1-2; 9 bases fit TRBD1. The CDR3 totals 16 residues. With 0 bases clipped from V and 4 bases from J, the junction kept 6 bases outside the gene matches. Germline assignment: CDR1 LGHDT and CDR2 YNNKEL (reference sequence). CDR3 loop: CASSQDPDRGVYGYTF. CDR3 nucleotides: TGTGCCAGCAGCCAAGATCCCGACAGGGGGGTCTATGGCTACACCTTC.

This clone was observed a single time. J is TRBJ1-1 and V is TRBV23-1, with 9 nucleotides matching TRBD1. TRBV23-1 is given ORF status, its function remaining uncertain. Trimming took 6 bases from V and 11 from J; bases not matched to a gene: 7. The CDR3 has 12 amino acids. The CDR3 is CASSQGTGIAFF. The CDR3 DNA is TGCGCCAGCAGCCAAGGGACAGGGATCGCTTTCTTT.

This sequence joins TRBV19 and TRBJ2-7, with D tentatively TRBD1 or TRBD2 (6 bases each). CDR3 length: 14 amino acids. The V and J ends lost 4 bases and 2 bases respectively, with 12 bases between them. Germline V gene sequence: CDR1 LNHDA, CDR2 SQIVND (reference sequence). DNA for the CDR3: TGTGCCAGTAGTAGGAGGGGACAACCCTACGAGCAGTACTTC. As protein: CASSRRGQPYEQYF.

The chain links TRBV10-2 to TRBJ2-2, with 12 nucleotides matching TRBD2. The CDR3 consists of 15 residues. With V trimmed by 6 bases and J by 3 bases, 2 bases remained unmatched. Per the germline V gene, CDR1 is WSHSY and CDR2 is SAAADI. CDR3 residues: CASRGLAGDTGELFF. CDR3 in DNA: TGCGCCAGCAGGGGACTAGCGGGTGACACCGGGGAGCTGTTTTTT.

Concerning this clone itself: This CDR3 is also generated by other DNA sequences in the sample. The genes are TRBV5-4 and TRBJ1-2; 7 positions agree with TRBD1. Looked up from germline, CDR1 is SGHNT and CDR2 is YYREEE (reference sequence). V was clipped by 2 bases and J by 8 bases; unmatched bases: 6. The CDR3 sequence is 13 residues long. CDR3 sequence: CASSLTGAGGYTF. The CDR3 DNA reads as TGTGCCAGCAGCTTAACAGGGGCGGGCGGCTACACCTTC.

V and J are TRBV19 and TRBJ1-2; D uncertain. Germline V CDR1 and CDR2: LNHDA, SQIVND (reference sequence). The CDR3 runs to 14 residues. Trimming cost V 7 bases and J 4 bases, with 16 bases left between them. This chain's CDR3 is CASTLAPEGYGYTF. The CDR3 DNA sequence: TGTGCCAGTACCCTGGCCCCGGAGGGCTATGGCTACACCTTC.

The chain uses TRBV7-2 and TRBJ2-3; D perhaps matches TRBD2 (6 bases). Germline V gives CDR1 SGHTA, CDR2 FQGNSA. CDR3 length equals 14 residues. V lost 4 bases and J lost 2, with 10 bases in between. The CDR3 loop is CASSYGDSTDTQYF. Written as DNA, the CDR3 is TGTGCCAGCAGCTATGGGGACTCCACAGATACGCAGTATTTT.

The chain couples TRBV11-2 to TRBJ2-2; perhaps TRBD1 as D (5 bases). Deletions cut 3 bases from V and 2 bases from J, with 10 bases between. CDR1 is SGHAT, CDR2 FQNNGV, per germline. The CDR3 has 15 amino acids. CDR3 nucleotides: TGTGCCAGCAGCTTGGTCAGGGTCAACACCGGGGAGCTGTTTTTT. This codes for CASSLVRVNTGELFF.

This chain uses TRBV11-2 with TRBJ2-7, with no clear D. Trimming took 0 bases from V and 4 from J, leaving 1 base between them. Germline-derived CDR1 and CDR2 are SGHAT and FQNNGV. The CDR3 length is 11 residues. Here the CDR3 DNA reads TGTGCCAGCAGCTTAGATTACGAGCAGTACTTC. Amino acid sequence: CASSLDYEQYF.

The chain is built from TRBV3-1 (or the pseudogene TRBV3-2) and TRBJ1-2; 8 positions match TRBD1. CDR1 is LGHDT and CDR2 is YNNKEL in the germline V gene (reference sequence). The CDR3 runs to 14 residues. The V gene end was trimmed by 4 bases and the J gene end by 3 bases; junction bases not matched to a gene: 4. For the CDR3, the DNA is TGTGCCAGCAGCCGACAGGGGTTGTACTATGGCTACACCTTC. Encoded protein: CASSRQGLYYGYTF.

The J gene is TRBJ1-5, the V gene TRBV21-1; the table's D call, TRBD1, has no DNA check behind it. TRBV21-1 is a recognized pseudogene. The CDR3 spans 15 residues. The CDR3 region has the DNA TGTGCCAGCAGCAATTGGGCTTTTAGCAATCAGCCCCAGCATTTT. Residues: CASSNWAFSNQPQHF.

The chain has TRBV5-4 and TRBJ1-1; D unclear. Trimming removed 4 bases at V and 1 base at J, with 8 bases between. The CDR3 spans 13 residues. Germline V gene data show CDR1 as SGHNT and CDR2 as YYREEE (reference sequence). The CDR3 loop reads CASSTRGNTEAFF. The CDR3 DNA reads TGTGCCAGCAGCACCCGGGGGAACACTGAAGCTTTCTTT.

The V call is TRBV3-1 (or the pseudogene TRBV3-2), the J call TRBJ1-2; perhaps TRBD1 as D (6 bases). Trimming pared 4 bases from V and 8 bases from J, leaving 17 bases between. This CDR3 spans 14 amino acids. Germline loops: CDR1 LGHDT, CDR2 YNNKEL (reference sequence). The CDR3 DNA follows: TGTGCCAGCAGCCTCGACGTCAGGGGTGGGGGCTACACCTTC. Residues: CASSLDVRGGGYTF.

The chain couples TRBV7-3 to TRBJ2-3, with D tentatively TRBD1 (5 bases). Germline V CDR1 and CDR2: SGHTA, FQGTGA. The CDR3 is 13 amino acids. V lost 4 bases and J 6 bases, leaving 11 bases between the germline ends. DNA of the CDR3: TGTGCCAGCAGCTCCGGACACATGGATACGCAGTATTTT. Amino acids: CASSSGHMDTQYF.

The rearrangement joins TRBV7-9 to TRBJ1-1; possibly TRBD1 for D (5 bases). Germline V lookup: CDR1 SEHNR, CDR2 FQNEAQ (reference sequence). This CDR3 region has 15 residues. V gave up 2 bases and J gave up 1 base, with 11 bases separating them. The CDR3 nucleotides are TGTGCCAGCAGCTTAAGCGCAGGGAGGAACACTGAAGCTTTCTTT. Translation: CASSLSAGRNTEAFF.